A selection of T cell receptor beta chains follows, all from one sample in a study of T cell repertoires in cytomegalovirus infection. For these receptors, no antigen is known. TCRdb independently ran MiXCR on the reads; one entry per CDR3 protein. The sample has approximately 100,000 distinct CDR3 sequences, roughly 39% seen once; the top ten hold roughly 74%. Material: CD8+ T cells from cultured PBMCs, obtained from culture after CMV antigen stimulation. These receptors were obtained from a human donor in good health (CMV status not recorded). Some clones in this sample may be carry-over from other donors' samples. The CDR3 runs from the conserved cysteine through the conserved F or W. A D gene is named only where the DNA matches it firmly. Part of the rows lack a size; the others show once, few, many or a class for expanded clones.

J	size	V	D	CDR3	DNA
TRBJ1-5	-	TRBV28	-	CASNFMEERRQPQHF	TGTGCCAGCAACTTTATGGAGGAGCGGCGTCAGCCCCAGCATTTT
TRBJ1-1	-	TRBV19	-	CASSMSGGYTEAFF	TGTGCCAGTAGTATGTCGGGGGGTTACACTGAAGCTTTCTTT
TRBJ2-1	-	TRBV6-6	-	CASSPRVDEQFF	TGTGCCAGCAGTCCAAGGGTGGATGAGCAGTTCTTC
TRBJ2-1	-	TRBV28	-	CASKPTEIYSYNEQFF	TGTGCCAGCAAACCGACAGAAATTTACTCCTACAATGAGCAGTTCTTC
TRBJ2-5	once	TRBV9	-	CASSPEEPFKETQYF	TGTGCCAGCAGCCCTGAGGAACCCTTTAAAGAGACCCAGTACTTC
TRBJ2-7	-	TRBV20-1	TRBD1	CSARDRDKAYEQYF	TGCAGTGCTCGGGACAGGGATAAAGCCTACGAGCAGTACTTC
TRBJ2-1	-	TRBV19	TRBD2	CASSIGGGNPYNEQFF	TGTGCCAGTAGTATCGGCGGGGGGAACCCCTACAATGAGCAGTTCTTC
TRBJ2-7	-	TRBV6-5	TRBD1	CASSYGTAEGEQYF	TGTGCCAGCAGTTACGGGACAGCGGAAGGCGAGCAGTACTTC
TRBJ1-2	-	TRBV12-3/TRBV12-4	-	CASSLTRDYGYTF	TGTGCCAGCAGTTTGACCAGGGACTATGGCTACACCTTC
TRBJ1-1	-	TRBV15	-	CATQARRVDTEAFF	TGTGCCACCCAGGCCCGGAGGGTGGACACTGAAGCTTTCTTT
TRBJ2-3	many	TRBV7-6	-	CASSLLAHGGPFDTQYF	TGTGCCAGCAGCCTACTTGCCCACGGGGGCCCTTTTGATACGCAGTATTTT
TRBJ1-5	-	TRBV28	-	CASRSVDGSNQPQHF	TGTGCCAGCAGGTCTGTCGACGGGAGCAATCAGCCCCAGCATTTT
TRBJ2-3	-	TRBV24-1	-	CATSDWGDTQYF	TGTGCCACCAGTGATTGGGGAGATACGCAGTATTTT
TRBJ1-1	-	TRBV5-6	-	CASSLASGTEAFF	TGTGCCAGCAGCCTCGCCTCAGGGACTGAAGCTTTCTTT
TRBJ1-5	-	TRBV20-1	-	CSASSGEESNQPQHF	TGCAGTGCTAGTTCTGGGGAGGAAAGCAATCAGCCCCAGCATTTT
TRBJ2-1	many	TRBV7-9	TRBD2	CASSLTSDNEQFF	TGTGCCAGCAGCCTGACTAGCGACAATGAGCAGTTCTTC
TRBJ2-2	-	TRBV7-3	TRBD1	CASSDRTGSGGELFF	TGTGCCAGCAGCGACCGGACAGGAAGTGGTGGGGAGCTGTTTTTT
TRBJ1-5	-	TRBV25-1	-	CASSGTEYQPQHF	TGTGCCAGCAGTGGGACAGAATATCAGCCCCAGCATTTT
TRBJ2-1	-	TRBV19	TRBD2	CASSMGLAANEQFF	TGTGCCAGTAGTATGGGACTAGCGGCCAATGAGCAGTTCTTC
TRBJ2-3	few	TRBV20-1	TRBD2	CSATFDGGAVTDTQYF	TGCAGTGCTACGTTTGACGGGGGGGCTGTGACAGATACGCAGTATTTT
TRBJ2-1	-	TRBV19	TRBD1	CASSILDRGEQFF	TGTGCCAGTAGTATCCTCGACAGGGGTGAGCAGTTCTTC
TRBJ1-6	few	TRBV5-6	-	CASSPKQTGSPLHF	TGTGCCAGCAGCCCAAAGCAGACAGGTTCACCCCTCCACTTT
TRBJ2-7	-	TRBV19	-	CASRAGDEQYF	TGTGCCAGTCGGGCCGGGGACGAGCAGTACTTC
TRBJ2-3	-	TRBV27	-	CASSLSRAGGTDTQYF	TGTGCCAGCAGTTTATCGAGGGCAGGGGGCACAGATACGCAGTATTTT
TRBJ1-2	many	TRBV5-4	-	CASSFQGDYGYTF	TGTGCCAGCAGCTTTCAAGGGGACTATGGCTACACCTTC
TRBJ2-1	-	TRBV20-1	TRBD2	CSAGLAGPYNEQFF	TGCAGTGCCGGACTAGCGGGGCCCTACAATGAGCAGTTCTTC
TRBJ2-2	few	TRBV11-2	-	CASSSRTGRETGELFF	TGTGCCAGCAGCTCGCGGACAGGGAGGGAGACCGGGGAGCTGTTTTTT
TRBJ1-1	few	TRBV25-1	-	CASLQGNTEAFF	TGTGCCAGCTTACAGGGCAACACTGAAGCTTTCTTT
TRBJ2-3	once	TRBV7-9	TRBD1	CASRSTGTGSDTQYF	TGTGCCAGCCGATCAACCGGGACAGGATCAGATACGCAGTATTTT
TRBJ2-7	once	TRBV6-6	-	CASSYSDEQYF	TGTGCCAGCAGTTACTCGGACGAGCAGTACTTC
TRBJ2-3	many	TRBV7-8	-	CASSLFPTDTQYF	TGTGCCAGCAGCCTATTCCCCACAGATACGCAGTATTTT
TRBJ2-1	many	TRBV20-1	-	CSARGPGSYYNEQFF	TGCAGTGCTAGAGGGCCGGGCTCCTACTACAATGAGCAGTTCTTC
TRBJ2-7	-	TRBV7-2	TRBD1	CASSLRTGAAYEQYF	TGTGCCAGCAGCTTAAGGACAGGGGCCGCCTACGAGCAGTACTTC
TRBJ1-1	-	TRBV5-4	-	CASSPETGVMNTEAFF	TGTGCCAGCAGCCCGGAGACAGGAGTTATGAACACTGAAGCTTTCTTT
TRBJ2-7	-	TRBV6-2/TRBV6-3	-	CASRPDRWSSYEQYF	TGTGCCAGCAGACCGGACCGCTGGAGCTCCTACGAGCAGTACTTC
TRBJ2-1	-	TRBV19	TRBD2	CASSRLGGNEQFF	TGTGCCAGTAGTAGGCTGGGAGGGAATGAGCAGTTCTTC
TRBJ2-2	few	TRBV7-2	-	CASSPARNTGELFF	TGTGCCAGCAGCCCAGCAAGGAACACCGGGGAGCTGTTTTTT
TRBJ2-7	-	TRBV6-2/TRBV6-3	TRBD2	CASSYESGSGGAAEQYF	TGTGCCAGCAGTTACGAATCGGGAAGCGGGGGGGCCGCTGAGCAGTACTTC
TRBJ2-1	many	TRBV7-2	TRBD2	CASRSGGPGSYNEQFF	TGTGCCAGCAGGAGCGGGGGCCCAGGGTCCTACAATGAGCAGTTCTTC
TRBJ2-5	few	TRBV28	-	CASSLERVGFSETQYF	TGTGCCAGCAGTTTGGAGCGGGTGGGATTCTCTGAGACCCAGTACTTC
TRBJ2-7	once	TRBV10-3	-	CAINPGGFSYEQYF	TGTGCCATCAATCCGGGGGGCTTCTCCTACGAGCAGTACTTC
TRBJ2-7	-	TRBV28	-	CASSLGPLSSYKQYF	TGTGCCAGCAGTTTAGGGCCCTTGAGCTCCTACAAGCAGTACTTC
TRBJ2-1	-	TRBV6-2/TRBV6-3	TRBD2	CASSNRTSVTEQFF	TGTGCCAGCAGTAATAGGACTAGCGTCACTGAGCAGTTCTTC
TRBJ1-1	-	TRBV7-6	-	CASSRDGTEAFF	TGTGCCAGCAGCCGAGACGGCACTGAAGCTTTCTTT
TRBJ2-1	few	TRBV2	TRBD2	CASSLAGGPNEQFF	TGTGCCAGCAGTTTAGCGGGGGGGCCGAATGAGCAGTTCTTC
TRBJ1-2	-	TRBV27	-	CASSSPRGAGYTF	TGTGCCAGCAGTAGTCCCAGGGGCGCTGGCTACACCTTC
TRBJ1-1	-	TRBV12-3/TRBV12-4	TRBD1	CASRRDRGIALANTEAFF	TGTGCCAGCAGGCGGGACAGGGGAATAGCCTTAGCGAACACTGAAGCTTTCTTT
TRBJ1-1	few	TRBV15	-	CATSRLDGLNTEAFF	TGTGCCACCAGCAGACTGGATGGCTTGAACACTGAAGCTTTCTTT
TRBJ1-1	once	TRBV15	TRBD1	CATSTKGGRDTEAFF	TGTGCCACCAGCACCAAAGGGGGCCGGGACACTGAAGCTTTCTTT
TRBJ2-3	-	TRBV11-2	TRBD2	CASSLVTLTSGGPRADTQYF	TGTGCCAGCAGCTTAGTAACCCTGACTAGCGGGGGCCCCAGGGCTGATACGCAGTATTTT
TRBJ2-6	-	TRBV2	TRBD1	CASSWDRGIGANVLTF	TGTGCCAGCAGTTGGGACAGGGGGATTGGGGCCAACGTCCTGACTTTC
TRBJ1-4	medium-sized	TRBV7-6	-	CASSLWPTLPTNEKLFF	TGTGCCAGCAGCTTATGGCCCACCCTCCCAACTAATGAAAAACTGTTTTTT
TRBJ1-5	few	TRBV6-6	-	CASSYSRGLPQHF	TGTGCCAGCAGTTACTCAAGAGGTCTGCCCCAGCATTTT
TRBJ1-6	-	TRBV27	TRBD1	CATGQHNSPLHF	TGTGCAACGGGACAGCATAATTCACCCCTCCACTTT
TRBJ2-3	-	TRBV9	TRBD2	CASSASGGAGTDTQYF	TGTGCCAGCAGCGCTAGCGGGGGGGCCGGCACAGATACGCAGTATTTT